This T cell receptor (beta chain) was retrieved from a study of T cells in Graves' hyperthyroidism and ophthalmopathy. As for this clonotype: A much larger clone lies a single base off, so this may be a read error.

V lost 6 bases to trimming and J lost 4 bases; unmatched junction nucleotides: 6. This CDR3 spans 15 amino acids. RNA transcripts served as the template for amplifying TCR beta CDR3 regions. HTBI primers drove first-round RT-PCR of the TCR CDR3. From the multiplex PCR reads, TCRdb called clonotypes with MiXCR, one entry per CDR3 protein. The sample comprises about 460,000 distinct CDR3 sequences, roughly 23% of which are singletons, and around 54% rests with the top ten. The clonotype originates from a woman in her 70s with Graves' ophthalmopathy. The sample comprised blood. This sequence joins TRBV12-3 or TRBV12-4 and TRBJ2-1, with 10 bases aligning to TRBD2. The CDR3 nucleotides read TGTGCCAGCAGCATGACTAGCGGGTCTTACAATGAGCAGTTCTTC. Translation gives CASSMTSGSYNEQFF.